Listed below are T cell receptor beta chains from one sample, sequenced in a study of T cells after yellow fever vaccination. TCRdb passed the 5' RACE reads through MiXCR, listing each CDR3 protein once. The sample carries 300,000 or so distinct CDR3 sequences, roughly 8.3% recorded once. This sample comprised PBMCs, obtained about 49 days after the first yellow fever vaccination. All receptors derive from a man between 18 and 29 years old who received the YFV17D yellow fever vaccine. Each CDR3 is given with its conserved first and last residue. The D gene is left open where the match is weak. Expanded clones get a size class; other rows say once, few or many, or leave the size out.

>TRBD2|few|TRBV7-9|TRBJ2-3
CASSSGLANGDTQYF
TGTGCCAGCAGCTCGGGACTAGCGAACGGGGATACGCAGTATTTT
>NA|NA|TRBV7-2|TRBJ1-6
CASSPVGPGNSPLHF
TGTGCCAGCAGCCCCGTTGGACCGGGGAATTCACCCCTCCACTTT
>TRBD2|few|TRBV7-9|TRBJ2-7
CASSAIAGLSSYEQYF
TGTGCCAGCAGCGCCATAGCGGGGCTCAGCTCCTACGAGCAGTACTTC
>TRBD2|NA|TRBV27|TRBJ2-1
CASSHGTSNEQFF
TGTGCCAGCAGCCACGGGACTAGCAACGAGCAGTTCTTC
>NA|NA|TRBV9|TRBJ2-2
CASSAWDLPGELFF
TGTGCCAGCAGCGCCTGGGACCTCCCGGGGGAGCTGTTTTTT
>NA|many|TRBV5-1|TRBJ1-5
CASSQGPGRVQPQHF
TGCGCCAGCAGCCAAGGTCCGGGCAGGGTTCAGCCCCAGCATTTT
>NA|NA|TRBV20-1|TRBJ2-1
CSARAGHPSNEQFF
TGCAGTGCTAGGGCGGGGCACCCGAGCAATGAGCAGTTCTTC
>NA|few|TRBV28|TRBJ2-1
CASSWSAGHNEQFF
TGTGCCAGCAGTTGGTCAGCAGGCCACAATGAGCAGTTCTTC
>NA|few|TRBV6-1|TRBJ1-6
CASSAWGGRDNSPLHF
TGTGCCAGCAGTGCCTGGGGGGGCCGAGATAATTCACCCCTCCACTTT
>NA|few|TRBV6-5|TRBJ2-3
CASSWSGAGDTQYF
TGTGCCAGCAGTTGGTCGGGGGCCGGTGATACGCAGTATTTT
>NA|few|TRBV29-1|TRBJ2-5
CSAPIFNGETQYF
TGCAGCGCCCCCATCTTCAACGGGGAGACCCAGTACTTC
>TRBD1|few|TRBV4-3|TRBJ2-2
CASSPLMTGLSGELFF
TGCGCCAGCAGCCCCCTTATGACAGGGCTCTCCGGGGAGCTGTTTTTT
>NA|NA|TRBV4-3|TRBJ1-4
CASSQETGKGEKLFF
TGCGCCAGCAGCCAAGAAACAGGGAAGGGTGAAAAACTGTTTTTT
>NA|NA|TRBV7-2|TRBJ2-7
CASSSFIADYEQYF
TGTGCCAGCAGCTCCTTTATAGCGGATTACGAGCAGTACTTC
>NA|many|TRBV5-1|TRBJ2-1
CASSLGDSHNEQFF
TGCGCCAGCAGCTTGGGTGACAGCCACAATGAGCAGTTCTTC
>TRBD1|NA|TRBV18|TRBJ1-3
CASSPIDGQVGNTIYF
TGTGCCAGCTCACCTATCGACGGACAGGTTGGAAACACCATATATTTT
>TRBD1|NA|TRBV6-5|TRBJ2-4
CASSYSRGPLAKNIQYF
TGTGCCAGCAGTTACTCGAGGGGGCCTCTCGCCAAAAACATTCAGTACTTC
>NA|NA|TRBV19|TRBJ1-2
CASSWGNGYTF
TGTGCCAGTAGTTGGGGGAATGGCTACACCTTC
>TRBD1|NA|TRBV7-9|TRBJ1-2
CASRNTGDNYGYTF
TGTGCCAGCAGAAATACAGGGGATAACTATGGCTACACCTTC
>NA|NA|TRBV12-3/TRBV12-4|TRBJ1-3
CASSLSRNTIYF
TGTGCCAGCAGTCTTAGCCGAAACACCATATATTTT
>NA|NA|TRBV19|TRBJ2-2
CAIPGTHTGELFF
TGTGCCATCCCCGGGACGCACACCGGGGAGCTGTTTTTT
>NA|NA|TRBV19|TRBJ2-2
CASSIPTADPNTGELFF
TGTGCCAGTAGTATACCGACAGCTGACCCGAACACCGGGGAGCTGTTTTTT
>NA|few|TRBV28|TRBJ1-1
CASSDDVTEAFF
TGTGCCAGCAGTGATGATGTTACTGAAGCTTTCTTT
>NA|NA|TRBV27|TRBJ2-1
CASSTHAEQFF
TGTGCCAGCAGCACCCACGCAGAGCAGTTCTTC
>NA|few|TRBV4-1|TRBJ1-1
CASSRPTRQGDTEAFF
TGCGCCAGCAGCCGACCAACCCGGCAAGGGGACACTGAAGCTTTCTTT
>NA|few|TRBV10-3|TRBJ1-3
CAISPSSGNTIYF
TGTGCCATCTCTCCGAGCTCTGGAAACACCATATATTTT
>TRBD2|few|TRBV5-1|TRBJ2-5
CASSLAGSSGAQETQYF
TGCGCCAGCAGCTTGGCCGGGAGTAGCGGGGCACAAGAGACCCAGTACTTC
>TRBD1|NA|TRBV7-2|TRBJ2-7
CASSLWGQGGYEQYF
TGTGCCAGCAGCTTATGGGGACAGGGCGGTTACGAGCAGTACTTC
>NA|few|TRBV12-3/TRBV12-4|TRBJ2-3
CASSPSSISTDTQYF
TGTGCCAGCAGTCCCAGCTCAATTAGCACAGATACGCAGTATTTT